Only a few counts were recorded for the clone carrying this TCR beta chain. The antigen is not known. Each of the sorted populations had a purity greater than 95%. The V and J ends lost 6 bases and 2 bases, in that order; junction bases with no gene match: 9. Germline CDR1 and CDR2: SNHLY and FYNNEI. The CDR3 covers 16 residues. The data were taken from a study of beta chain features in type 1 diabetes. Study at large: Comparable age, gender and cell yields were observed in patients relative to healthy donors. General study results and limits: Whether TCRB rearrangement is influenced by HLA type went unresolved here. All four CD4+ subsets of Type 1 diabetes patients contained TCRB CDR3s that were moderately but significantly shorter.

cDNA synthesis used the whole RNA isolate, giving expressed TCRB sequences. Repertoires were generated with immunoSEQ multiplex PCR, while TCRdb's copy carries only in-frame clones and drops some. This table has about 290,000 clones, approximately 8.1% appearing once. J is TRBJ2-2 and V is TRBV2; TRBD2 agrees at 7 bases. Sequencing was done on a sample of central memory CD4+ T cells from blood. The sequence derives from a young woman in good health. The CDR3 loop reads CASRRGLTTNTGELFF. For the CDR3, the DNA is TGTGCCAGCAGGAGGGGACTAACCACCAACACCGGGGAGCTGTTTTTT.